These 14 T cell receptor beta chains came from one sample sequenced in a study of blood T cell repertoires in COVID-19. Sequenced by immunoSEQ multiplex PCR; TCRdb stores in-frame clones only, minus some. The data show tens of thousands of clones, more than 70% seen once. The sample comprised peripheral blood. These receptors all come from a man aged 60 to 69 with active or convalescent COVID-19.

As DNA, the CDR3 is TGTGCCAGCAGCTCGGACAGGGGAAGCACAGATACGCAGTATTTT. It yields the protein CASSSDRGSTDTQYF. The chain couples TRBV6-5 to TRBJ2-3, with TRBD1 identical over 9 bases. Germline trimming cut 6 bases from V and 0 bases from J; bases unmatched to any gene: 4. The CDR3 is 15 residues long. The germline CDR1 and CDR2 sequences are MNHEY and SVGAGI.

The chain couples TRBV7-2 to TRBJ1-5; perhaps TRBD1 as D (5 bases). Germline V gene lookup returns CDR1 SGHTA and CDR2 FQGNSA. Trimming shortened V by 5 bases and J by 1 base, and 9 bases separated the two germline ends. CDR3 size: 14 residues. The CDR3, as DNA: TGTGCCAGCAGCGGGGGGAGGAGCAATCAGCCCCAGCATTTT. Its protein product is CASSGGRSNQPQHF.

This rearrangement joins TRBV6-5 to TRBJ1-6; weak D call: TRBD1 (6 bases). The CDR3 consists of 12 residues. CDR1 MNHEY and CDR2 SVGAGI come from the germline V gene. V was pared by 5 bases and J by 8 bases, with 7 bases between. For the CDR3, the DNA is TGTGCCAGCAGTCCAGGGGATTCACCCCTCCACTTT. This encodes CASSPGDSPLHF.

The chain employs TRBV19 and TRBJ2-7; maybe TRBD2 (6 bases). This CDR3 is 13 amino acids long. Trimming removed 5 bases from V and 2 bases from J, with 10 bases in between. The germline gives CDR1 LNHDA, CDR2 SQIVND (reference sequence). The CDR3 loop reads CASSSGLTYEQYF. The CDR3 DNA reads as TGTGCCAGTAGTTCGGGACTCACCTACGAGCAGTACTTC.

The chain couples TRBV19 to TRBJ1-2; TRBD1 matches at 8 bases. V was clipped by 5 bases and J by 4 bases; unmatched bases: 6. Looked up from germline, CDR1 is LNHDA and CDR2 is SQIVND (reference sequence). CDR3 size: 14 residues. Written as DNA, the CDR3 is TGTGCCAGTAGTTCTCGGACAGGGCCCTATGGCTACACCTTC. Translated, it gives CASSSRTGPYGYTF.

This clone was picked up one time. This chain links TRBV19 with TRBJ1-2; 9 positions agree with TRBD1. The J segment lost 5 bases and the V segment lost 5 bases, leaving 15 bases of the junction unmatched. Germline lookup yields CDR1 LNHDA and CDR2 SQIVND (reference sequence). This CDR3 has 17 residues. The CDR3 DNA follows: TGTGCCAGTAGTCCGAACCCCGGGACAGGGATTCTTTATGGCTACACCTTC. It is translated as CASSPNPGTGILYGYTF.

V gene TRBV10-3 combines with J gene TRBJ2-7; D call uncertain. Germline values: CDR1 ENHRY, CDR2 SYGVKD. Trimming stripped 10 bases from V and 6 bases from J, with 19 bases between. This CDR3 spans 13 amino acids. CDR3 amino acids: CATGGNLMLEQYF. The CDR3 DNA reads as TGTGCCACCGGCGGCAACCTAATGCTCGAGCAGTACTTC.

The chain employs TRBV7-6 and TRBJ1-3; TRBD1 matches at 8 bases. The trim removed 5 bases at V and 4 bases at J, leaving 16 bases unmatched. This CDR3 is 18 amino acids long. Germline V gives CDR1 SGHVS, CDR2 FNYEAQ. Here the CDR3 reads CASSQRTGSSLAGNTIYF. DNA of the CDR3: TGTGCCAGCAGCCAGAGGACAGGGAGCTCTCTAGCGGGAAACACCATATATTTT.

V and J are TRBV5-1 and TRBJ2-3; D is unresolved. CDR1 is SGHRS and CDR2 is YFSETQ in the germline V gene. V was pared by 0 bases and J by 0 bases, with 2 bases between. The CDR3 loop spans 13 amino acids. The CDR3 DNA follows: TGCGCCAGCAGCTTGGCTAGCACAGATACGCAGTATTTT. Amino acid sequence: CASSLASTDTQYF.

The chain carries TRBV6-5 and TRBJ2-7, with 7 bases fitting TRBD1. The germline V gene has CDR1 MNHEY and CDR2 SVGAGI. This CDR3 spans 12 amino acids. V shed 6 bases and J 5 bases; nucleotides not matched to a gene: 4. The CDR3 reads CASRHRGHEQYF. The CDR3 region has the DNA TGTGCCAGCAGGCACAGGGGCCACGAGCAGTACTTC.

The rearrangement joins TRBV27 to TRBJ2-1; D possibly corresponds to TRBD2 (5 bases). The V end was cut by 6 bases, the J end by 10 bases, with 16 bases between. CDR1 is MNHEY and CDR2 is SMNVEV in the germline V gene (reference sequence). The CDR3 totals 13 residues. The CDR3 DNA is TGTGCCAGCAGGGCTACGGCAACGGGGGAGCAGTTCTTC. Translated: CASRATATGEQFF.

The CDR3 DNA reads TGTGCCGTACAGGGGGCAGATGGCTACACCTTC. The encoded protein is CAVQGADGYTF. The gene calls are TRBV27 and TRBJ1-2; 9 nucleotides agree with TRBD1. Trimming took 11 bases from V and 6 from J; bases not matched to a gene: 4. CDR3 length equals 11 residues. Germline V gene lookup returns CDR1 MNHEY and CDR2 SMNVEV (reference sequence).

A few counts support this clone. The chain uses TRBV19 and TRBJ1-5; TRBD1 matches 7 bases. The CDR3 runs 15 residues. J was trimmed by 6 bases and V by 7 bases; bases with no gene match: 12. Per the germline V gene, CDR1 is LNHDA and CDR2 is SQIVND (reference sequence). The CDR3 sequence: CASTLKGAQGQPQHF. In nucleotides, the CDR3 is TGTGCCAGTACCCTAAAGGGGGCGCAGGGTCAGCCCCAGCATTTT.

The chain recombines TRBV7-9 with TRBJ2-1; 7 nucleotides line up with TRBD1. V shed 6 bases and J 6 bases; nucleotides not matched to a gene: 8. This CDR3 has 14 residues. Germline V gene data show CDR1 as SEHNR and CDR2 as FQNEAQ (reference sequence). This CDR3 is CASSDREKVNEQFF. CDR3 DNA: TGTGCCAGCAGTGACAGGGAGAAGGTCAATGAGCAGTTCTTC.